This TCR beta chain is from a study of shared clonotypes between healthy human individuals. Study context: Each donor had three CD4 naive, three CD4 memory, two CD8 naive and one CD8 memory plate.

The CDR3 consists of 16 residues. The germline V gene has CDR1 SGHRS and CDR2 YFSETQ. Trimming cost V 1 base and J 1 base, with 14 bases left between them. Sequencing was performed with immunoSEQ multiplex PCR; in TCRdb, only in-frame clones are kept and a portion is missing. The sample holds some 980,000 clones, approximately 80% seen once. Sequencing was carried out using memory CD4+ T cells sorted from blood. As for subset: CD45RA-negative fraction. This chain links TRBV5-1 with TRBJ2-5; TRBD1 is a possible D gene (5 bases). The TCR comes from a man between 18 and 29 years old in good health. In DNA form, the CDR3 reads TGCGCCAGCAGCTTGTCCAGGGCGGCCCCCCAAGAGACCCAGTACTTC. The encoded protein is CASSLSRAAPQETQYF.